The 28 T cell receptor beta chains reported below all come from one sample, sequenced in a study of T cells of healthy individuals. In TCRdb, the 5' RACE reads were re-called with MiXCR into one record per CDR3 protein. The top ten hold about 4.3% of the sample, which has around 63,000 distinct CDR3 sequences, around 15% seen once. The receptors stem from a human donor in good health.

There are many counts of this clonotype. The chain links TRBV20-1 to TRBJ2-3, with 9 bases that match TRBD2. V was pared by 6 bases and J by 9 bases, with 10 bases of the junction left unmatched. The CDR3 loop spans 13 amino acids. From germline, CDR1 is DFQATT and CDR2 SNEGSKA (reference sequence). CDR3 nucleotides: TGCAGTGCCGAACCTTGGCGGGGGGGCACGCAGTATTTT. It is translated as CSAEPWRGGTQYF.

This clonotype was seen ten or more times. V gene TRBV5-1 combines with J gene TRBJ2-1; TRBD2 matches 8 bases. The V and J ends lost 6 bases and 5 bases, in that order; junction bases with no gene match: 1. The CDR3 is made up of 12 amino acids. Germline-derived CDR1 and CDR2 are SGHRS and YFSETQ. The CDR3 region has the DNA TGCGCCAGCATAGCGGGGCACAATGAGCAGTTCTTC. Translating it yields CASIAGHNEQFF. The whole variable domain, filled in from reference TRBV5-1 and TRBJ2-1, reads KAGVTQTPRYLIKTRGQQVTLSCSPISGHRSVSWYQQTPGQGLQFLFEYFSETQRNKGNFPGRFSGRQFSNSRSEMNVSTLELGDSALYLCASIAGHNEQFFGPGTRLTVL.

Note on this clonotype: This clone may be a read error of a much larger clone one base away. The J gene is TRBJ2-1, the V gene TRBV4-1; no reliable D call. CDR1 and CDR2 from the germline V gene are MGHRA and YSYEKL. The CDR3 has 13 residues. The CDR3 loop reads CASSQDSYNERFF. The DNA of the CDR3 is TGCGCCAGCAGCCAAGACTCCTACAATGAGCGGTTCTTC.

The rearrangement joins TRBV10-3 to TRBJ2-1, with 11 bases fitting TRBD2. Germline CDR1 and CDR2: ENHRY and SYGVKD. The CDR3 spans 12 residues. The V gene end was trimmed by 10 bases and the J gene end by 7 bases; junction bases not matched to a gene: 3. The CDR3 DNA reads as TGTGCCACCGGGACTAGCGGAAATGAGCAGTTCTTC. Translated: CATGTSGNEQFF.

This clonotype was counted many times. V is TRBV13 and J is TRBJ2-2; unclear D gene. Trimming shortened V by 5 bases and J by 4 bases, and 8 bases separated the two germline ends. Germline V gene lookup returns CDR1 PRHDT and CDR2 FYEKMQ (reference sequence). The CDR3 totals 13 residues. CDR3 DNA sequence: TGTGCCAGCAGCGGAAGGGCCACCGGGGAGCTGTTTTTT. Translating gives CASSGRATGELFF.

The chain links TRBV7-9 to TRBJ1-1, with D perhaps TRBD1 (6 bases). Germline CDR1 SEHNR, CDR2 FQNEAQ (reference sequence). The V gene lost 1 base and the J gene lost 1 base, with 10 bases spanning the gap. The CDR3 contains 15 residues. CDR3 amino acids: CASSLVQGTNTEAFF. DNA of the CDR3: TGTGCCAGCAGCTTAGTACAGGGCACGAACACTGAAGCTTTCTTT. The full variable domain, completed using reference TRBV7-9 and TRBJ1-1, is DTGVSQNPRHKITKRGQNVTFRCDPISEHNRLYWYRQTLGQGPEFLTYFQNEAQLEKSRLLSDRFSAERPKGSFSTLEIQRTEQGDSAMYLCASSLVQGTNTEAFFGQGTRLTVV.

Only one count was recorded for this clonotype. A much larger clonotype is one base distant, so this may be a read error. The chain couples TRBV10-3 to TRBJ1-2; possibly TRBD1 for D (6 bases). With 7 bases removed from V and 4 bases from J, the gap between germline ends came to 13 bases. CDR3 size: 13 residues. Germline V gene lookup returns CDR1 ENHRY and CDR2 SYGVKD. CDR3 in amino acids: CAIIGAGVYGYTF. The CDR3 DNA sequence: TGTGCCATCATCGGGGCAGGGGTCTATGGCTACACCTTC.

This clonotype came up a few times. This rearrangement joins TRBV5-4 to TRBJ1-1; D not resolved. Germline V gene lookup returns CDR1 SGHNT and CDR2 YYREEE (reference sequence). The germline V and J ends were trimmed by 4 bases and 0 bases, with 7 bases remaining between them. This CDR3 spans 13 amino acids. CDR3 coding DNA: TGTGCCAGCAGCCCGACATTGAACACTGAAGCTTTCTTT. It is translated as CASSPTLNTEAFF.

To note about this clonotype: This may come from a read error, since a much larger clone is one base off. The DNA of the CDR3 is TGTGCCATTACGACAGGAGGTGAAGCTTTCTTT. Its translation is CAITTGGEAFF. The chain couples TRBV19 to TRBJ1-1, with TRBD1 as a possible D gene (6 bases). V was shortened by 10 bases and J by 7 bases, with 13 bases between the two germline ends. There are 11 residues in the CDR3. Germline V gene lookup returns CDR1 LNHDA and CDR2 SQIVND (reference sequence).

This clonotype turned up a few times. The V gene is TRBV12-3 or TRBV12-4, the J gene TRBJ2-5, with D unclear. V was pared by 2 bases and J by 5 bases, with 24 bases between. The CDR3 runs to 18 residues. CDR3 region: CASSLIERAGIVGETQYF. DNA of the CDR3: TGTGCCAGCAGTTTAATCGAAAGGGCAGGCATTGTAGGGGAGACCCAGTACTTC.

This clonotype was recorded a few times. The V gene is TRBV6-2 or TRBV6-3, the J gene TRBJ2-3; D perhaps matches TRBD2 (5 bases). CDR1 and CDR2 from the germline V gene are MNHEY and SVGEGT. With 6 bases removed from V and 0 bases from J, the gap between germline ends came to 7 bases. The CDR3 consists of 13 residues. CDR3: CASRRTSTDTQYF. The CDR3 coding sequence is TGTGCCAGCAGGAGGACTAGCACAGATACGCAGTATTTT.

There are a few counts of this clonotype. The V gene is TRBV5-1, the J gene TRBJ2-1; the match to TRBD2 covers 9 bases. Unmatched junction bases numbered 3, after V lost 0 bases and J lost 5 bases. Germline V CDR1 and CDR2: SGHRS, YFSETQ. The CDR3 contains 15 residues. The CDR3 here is CASSLVLAGNNEQFF. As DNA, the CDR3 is TGCGCCAGCAGCTTGGTTCTAGCGGGGAACAATGAGCAGTTCTTC.

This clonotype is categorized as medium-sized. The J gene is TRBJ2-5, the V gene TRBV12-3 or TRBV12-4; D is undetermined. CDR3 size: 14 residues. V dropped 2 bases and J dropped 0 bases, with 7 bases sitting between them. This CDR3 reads CASSLRRDQETQYF. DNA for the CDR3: TGTGCCAGCAGTTTACGAAGGGACCAAGAGACCCAGTACTTC.

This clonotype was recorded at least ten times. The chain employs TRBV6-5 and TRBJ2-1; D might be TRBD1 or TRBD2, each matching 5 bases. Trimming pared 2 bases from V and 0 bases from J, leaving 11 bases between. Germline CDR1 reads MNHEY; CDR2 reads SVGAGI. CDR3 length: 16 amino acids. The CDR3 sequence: CASSYGKGSSYNEQFF. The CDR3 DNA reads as TGTGCCAGCAGTTACGGAAAGGGGAGCTCCTACAATGAGCAGTTCTTC.

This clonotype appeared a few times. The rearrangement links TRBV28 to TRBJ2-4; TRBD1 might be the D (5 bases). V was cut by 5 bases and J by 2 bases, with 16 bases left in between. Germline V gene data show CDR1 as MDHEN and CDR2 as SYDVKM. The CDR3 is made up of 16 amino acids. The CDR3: CASSDSFRDTKNIQYF. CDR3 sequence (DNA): TGTGCCAGCAGTGACTCCTTCAGGGATACCAAAAACATTCAGTACTTC. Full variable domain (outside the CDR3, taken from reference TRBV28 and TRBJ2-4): DVKVTQSSRYLVKRTGEKVFLECVQDMDHENMFWYRQDPGLGLRLIYFSYDVKMKEKGDIPEGYSVSREKKERFSLILESASTNQTSMYLCASSDSFRDTKNIQYFGAGTRLSVL.

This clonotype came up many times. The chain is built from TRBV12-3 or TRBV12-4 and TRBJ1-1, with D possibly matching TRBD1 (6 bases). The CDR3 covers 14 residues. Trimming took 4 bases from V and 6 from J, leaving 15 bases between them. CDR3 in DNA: TGTGCCAGCAGTTCGGCGCGGGGGCGGGCTGAAGCTTTCTTT. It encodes CASSSARGRAEAFF.

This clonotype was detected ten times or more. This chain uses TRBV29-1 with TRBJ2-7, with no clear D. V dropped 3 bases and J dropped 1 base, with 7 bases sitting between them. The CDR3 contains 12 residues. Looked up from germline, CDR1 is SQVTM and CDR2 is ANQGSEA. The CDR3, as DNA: TGCAGCGTTGACACAGAGTCCTACGAGCAGTACTTC. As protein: CSVDTESYEQYF.

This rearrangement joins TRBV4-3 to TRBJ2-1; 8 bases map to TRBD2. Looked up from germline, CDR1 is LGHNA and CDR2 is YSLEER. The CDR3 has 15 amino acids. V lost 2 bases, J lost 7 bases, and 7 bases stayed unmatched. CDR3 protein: CASSQPSGGRNEQFF. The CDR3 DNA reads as TGCGCCAGCAGCCAACCTTCGGGGGGGCGGAATGAGCAGTTCTTC.

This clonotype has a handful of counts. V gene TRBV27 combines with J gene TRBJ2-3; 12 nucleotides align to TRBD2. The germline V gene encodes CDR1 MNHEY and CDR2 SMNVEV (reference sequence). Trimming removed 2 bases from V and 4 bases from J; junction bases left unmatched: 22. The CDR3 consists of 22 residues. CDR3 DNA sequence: TGTGCCAGCAGTTTAATCCCCCCCCGGCTAGCGGGGGGGAATAGTAGGGCAGATACGCAGTATTTT. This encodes CASSLIPPRLAGGNSRADTQYF.

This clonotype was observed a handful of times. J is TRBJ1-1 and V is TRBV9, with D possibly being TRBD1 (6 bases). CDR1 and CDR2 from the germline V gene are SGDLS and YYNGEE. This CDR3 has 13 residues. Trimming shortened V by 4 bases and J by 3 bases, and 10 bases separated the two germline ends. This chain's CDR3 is CASSSRTDTEAFF. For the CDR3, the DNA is TGTGCCAGCAGCTCAAGGACAGACACTGAAGCTTTCTTT.

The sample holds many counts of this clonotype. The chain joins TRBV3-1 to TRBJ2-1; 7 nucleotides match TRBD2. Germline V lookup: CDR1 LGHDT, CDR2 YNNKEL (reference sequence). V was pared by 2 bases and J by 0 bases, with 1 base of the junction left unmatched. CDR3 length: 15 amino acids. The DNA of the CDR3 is TGTGCCAGCAGCCAAAGCGGGGCCTCCTACAATGAGCAGTTCTTC. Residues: CASSQSGASYNEQFF.

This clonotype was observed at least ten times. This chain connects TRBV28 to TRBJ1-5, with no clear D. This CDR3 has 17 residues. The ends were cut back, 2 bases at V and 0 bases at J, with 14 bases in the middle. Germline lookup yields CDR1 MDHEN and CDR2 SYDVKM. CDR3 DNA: TGTGCCAGCAGTTTAAAGGCGAGGGCCTATAGCAATCAGCCCCAGCATTTT. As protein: CASSLKARAYSNQPQHF.

The CDR3, as DNA: TGTGCAAGTCGCTTAGAGGTGAAGAGGGACAGGAGCTCCTACGAGCAGTACTTC. Translated, it gives CASRLEVKRDRSSYEQYF. The rearrangement uses TRBV12-2 and TRBJ2-7; the D call TRBD1 from the table was never checked on the DNA. TRBV12-2 is deemed a pseudogene. CDR3 length equals 18 residues.

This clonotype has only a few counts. DNA of the CDR3: TGTGCCAGTAGTACCCAGGGCCGCAATCAGCCCCAGCATTTT. Its translation: CASSTQGRNQPQHF. The chain has TRBV19 and TRBJ1-5; the D gene is possibly TRBD1 (5 bases). The CDR3 loop spans 14 amino acids. Germline CDR1 LNHDA, CDR2 SQIVND (reference sequence). V was shortened by 4 bases and J by 2 bases, with 9 bases between the two germline ends.

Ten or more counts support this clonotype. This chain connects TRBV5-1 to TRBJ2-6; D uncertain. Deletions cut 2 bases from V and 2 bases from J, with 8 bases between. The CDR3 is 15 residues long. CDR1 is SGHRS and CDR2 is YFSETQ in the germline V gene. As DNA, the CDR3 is TGCGCCAGCAGCTTAACCCAAACTGGGGCCAACGTCCTGACTTTC. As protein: CASSLTQTGANVLTF.

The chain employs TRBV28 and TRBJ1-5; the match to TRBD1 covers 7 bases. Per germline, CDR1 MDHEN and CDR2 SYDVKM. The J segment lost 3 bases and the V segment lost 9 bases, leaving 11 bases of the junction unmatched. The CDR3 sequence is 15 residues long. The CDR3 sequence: CASSKQGSNNQPQHF. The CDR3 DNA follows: TGTGCCAGTAGCAAACAGGGGAGCAACAATCAGCCCCAGCATTTT.

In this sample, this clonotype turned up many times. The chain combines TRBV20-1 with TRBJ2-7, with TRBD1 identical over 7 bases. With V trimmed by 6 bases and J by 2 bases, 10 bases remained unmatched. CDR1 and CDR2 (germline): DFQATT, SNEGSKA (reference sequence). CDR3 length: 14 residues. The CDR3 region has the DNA TGCAGTGCGAGGGGGCGGGCCAGCCCCTACGAGCAGTACTTC. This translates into CSARGRASPYEQYF.

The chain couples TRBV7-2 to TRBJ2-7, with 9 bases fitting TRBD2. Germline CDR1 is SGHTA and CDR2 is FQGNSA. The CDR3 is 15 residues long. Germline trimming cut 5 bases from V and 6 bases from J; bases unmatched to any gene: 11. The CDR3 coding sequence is TGTGCCAGCAGCCCGATTGGTAGCGGGAGCCGCGAGCAGTACTTC. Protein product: CASSPIGSGSREQYF.